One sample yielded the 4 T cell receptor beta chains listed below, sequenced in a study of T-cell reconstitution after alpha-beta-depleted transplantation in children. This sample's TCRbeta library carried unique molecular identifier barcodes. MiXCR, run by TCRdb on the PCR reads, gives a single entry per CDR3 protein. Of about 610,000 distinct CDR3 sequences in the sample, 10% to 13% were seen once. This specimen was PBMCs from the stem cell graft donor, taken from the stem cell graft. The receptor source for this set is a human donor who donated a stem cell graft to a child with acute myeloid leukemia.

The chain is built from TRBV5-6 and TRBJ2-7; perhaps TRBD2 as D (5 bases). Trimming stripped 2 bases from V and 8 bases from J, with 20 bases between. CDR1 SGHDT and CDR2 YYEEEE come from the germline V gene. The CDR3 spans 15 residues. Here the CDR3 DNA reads TGTGCCAGCAGCTTTACGAGCGGAGACCGTACGAAGCAGTACTTC. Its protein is CASSFTSGDRTKQYF.

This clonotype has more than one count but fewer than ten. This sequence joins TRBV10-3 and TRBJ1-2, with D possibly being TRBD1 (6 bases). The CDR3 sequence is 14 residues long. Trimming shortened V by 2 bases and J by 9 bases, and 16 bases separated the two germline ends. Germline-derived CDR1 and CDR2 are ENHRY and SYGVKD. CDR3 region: CAISETSQGFSYTF. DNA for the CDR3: TGTGCCATCAGTGAGACGAGTCAGGGGTTCAGCTACACCTTC.

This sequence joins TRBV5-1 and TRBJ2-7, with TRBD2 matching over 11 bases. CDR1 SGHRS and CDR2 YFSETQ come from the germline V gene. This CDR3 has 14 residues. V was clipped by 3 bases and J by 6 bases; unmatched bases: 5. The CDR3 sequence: CASSWIAGGPEQYF. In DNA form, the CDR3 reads TGCGCCAGCAGCTGGATAGCGGGAGGGCCCGAGCAGTACTTC.

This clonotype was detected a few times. DNA of the CDR3: TGCAGCGTTGAACAGCAGGGGGGGATCTACGAGCAGTACTTC. As protein: CSVEQQGGIYEQYF. The V call is TRBV29-1, the J call TRBJ2-7, with D possibly called TRBD1 or TRBD2 (7 bases each). Trimming stripped 2 bases from V and 3 bases from J, with 14 bases between. The CDR3 sequence is 14 residues long. Germline V gene data show CDR1 as SQVTM and CDR2 as ANQGSEA.